This T cell receptor (beta chain) was recorded in a study of T cells in localized non-small cell lung cancer (dated by TCRdb to the early 2020s). In terms of the full investigation: Comparing tumors with uninvolved tumor-adjacent lungs, the study looked at the T cell repertoires of about 240 patients with early-stage NSCLC. The mean age of the NSCLC patients was roughly 70 years, with 120 to 150 men and nearly 110 women. All 230 or so NSCLC patients in the cohort were treatment-naive and had localized lung tumors that were resected. General study outcomes and caveats: Because the study design was exploratory, TCR variables were selected using unadjusted p-values without false-discovery rate correction. Uninvolved tumor-adjacent lung showed the highest T cell clonality, higher than tumor, which suggests more focused antigenic responses in the uninvolved tumor-adjacent lung. A median of roughly 58 of the top 100 tumor clones were detected in paired uninvolved adjacent lung, and some 29 of these tumor clones were also found among the top 100 clones of the paired uninvolved adjacent lung. Because multi-region sequencing of the tumors was not done, intratumor heterogeneity could not be ruled out. Higher T cell density in blood was associated with longer overall survival, whereas higher clonality in adjacent lung was associated with shorter survival.

Trimming costs V 4 bases and J 9 bases, and their ends lie 15 bases apart. The CDR3 spans 13 residues, from the cysteine through the phenylalanine. The kept DNA is CDR3 alone, 39 bases in frame from the first base. CDR1 SGHDN and CDR2 FVKESK were looked up in the germline V gene. At diagnosis, peripheral blood, uninvolved tumor-adjacent lung and tumor were collected and were preserved as a mix of fresh-frozen and FFPE material. This clone was seen only a few times. It lacks a known antigen. Per-base quality was not reported, and no clone a single base away is much larger than it. TCR beta CDR3 regions were sequenced from DNA using the immunoSEQ Assay. As for how the authors treated the data: To compute T cell density, TCR beta template counts were normalized to usable DNA, which was estimated by amplifying housekeeping genes. Using the preseqR package, richness was estimated by extrapolating to 120,000 templates for tissue samples and 400,000 templates for PBMC samples. Clonality was calculated as one minus Pielou's evenness. Tissue-enriched TCRs were identified through differential abundance testing performed on productive amino-acid clonotypes, with a minimum total count of 5 and an alpha of 0.1. The Jaccard Index and the Morisita Overlap Index were used to measure how much the repertoires overlapped between compartments. TCR beta CDR3s were clustered by GLIPH together with public tetramer-defined viral CDR3s, and at least three viral sequences plus V-gene enrichment were required for viral motifs. Held by TCRdb, this immuneACCESS table contains in-frame sequences only and omits some clones. Under half of the omission traces to an unresolved V gene where checked; the cause of the rest is unknown. D and trimming were read from the DNA, whereas the V and J calls and clone size are those reported in that table. This sample is represented by about 3,000 clones; roughly 28% of them were singletons. In total, the top ten clones hold 12% of the sample.

Rearrangement joined TRBV14 to TRBJ1-1, with no confidently assigned D gene. This sequence was found in a woman aged 35-70 years with stage I lung adenocarcinoma. This sample comprised lung tumor tissue, obtained before any cancer treatment. The DNA sequence reads TGTGCCAGCAGCCGCCGATGGTCAGCCAAAGCTTTCTTT. This encodes CASSRRWSAKAFF.